This T cell receptor (beta chain) emerged from a study of cytotoxic CD8 clonotypes in ibrutinib-treated CLL. Background on the study: Response specimens were obtained following a median treatment duration of around 12 months, with a range of 6 to 36. General study results and limits: With treatment, public clonotypes, which were uncommon, either contracted or remained stable. At the start, clonality exceeded age-matched healthy donors and followed circulating CD8+ T-cell counts. Progressing and sustained-remission patients had different sampling times.

The CDR3 spans 15 residues. The ends were cut back, 7 bases at V and 4 bases at J, with 17 bases in the middle. Germline V lookup: CDR1 SEHNR, CDR2 FQNEAQ (reference sequence). Method: immunoSEQ multiplex PCR; TCRdb's copy keeps in-frame clones and lacks some. The sample records 150,000 or so clones, approximately 84% being singletons. Concerning this clone itself: The antigen remains unidentified.

The clonotype originates from a human donor with chronic lymphocytic leukemia. The sample was PBMCs, taken after 24 months of ibrutinib treatment. The chain employs TRBV7-9 and TRBJ2-1, with D perhaps TRBD2 (6 bases). The CDR3 nucleotides read TGTGCCAGCAAACCCGATAGCGGAAATTACAATGAGCAGTTCTTC. It yields the protein CASKPDSGNYNEQFF. Together with reference TRBV7-9 and TRBJ2-1, the CDR3 gives the full variable domain: DTGVSQNPRHKITKRGQNVTFRCDPISEHNRLYWYRQTLGQGPEFLTYFQNEAQLEKSRLLSDRFSAERPKGSFSTLEIQRTEQGDSAMYLCASKPDSGNYNEQFFGPGTRLTVL.